This entry is about one T cell receptor (beta chain). This CDR3 comprises 16 residues. Germline lookup yields CDR1 MGHRA and CDR2 YSYEKL. V lost 2 bases to trimming and J lost 4 bases; unmatched junction nucleotides: 7. Using immunoSEQ multiplex PCR, the repertoire was profiled, and TCRdb retains in-frame clones only, with some absent. The sample consists of about 150,000 clones, 94% of them appearing once. This sample is drawn from a study of control samples from healthy donors and cancer patients. The sequence came from a woman between 40 and 55 years old in good health. Sequenced: blood. The chain joins TRBV4-1 to TRBJ1-3, with 8 bases lining up with TRBD1. The CDR3 nucleotides read TGCGCCAGCAGCCAAATACAGGGGGTAGGGGGAAACACCATATATTTT. Its translation: CASSQIQGVGGNTIYF.